The subject of this entry is one T cell receptor (beta chain). Its specific antigen is unknown. Qualities for individual bases were not recorded, and no much larger clone is one base off. Libraries were built with the immunoSEQ multiplex PCR assay. From the authors' description of their analysis: A statistical classification framework was developed to diagnose cytomegalovirus status using the catalog of TCR beta chain sequences. Not all clones reach the TCRdb copy of this immuneACCESS table, which keeps in-frame sequences only. Checked studies attribute under half of the gap to unresolved V genes and leave the rest unexplained. V and J calls and clone size are copied from that table; D and trimming were computed from the DNA. A total of about 360,000 clones appear in this sample, 86% of them only once. The ten most abundant clones make up 0.8% to 0.85% of the sample. This sample was included in a study of cytomegalovirus exposure and HLA in healthy donors (TCRdb year 2017). Regarding the study in general: The 650 to 750 repertoires of the first cohort and the roughly 110 validation repertoires were produced on the same platform, according to a later analysis. The study aimed to test whether signatures of past pathogen exposure could be identified by cataloging public T cell receptors. A separate validation cohort of 100 to 150 different subjects was used in addition to the roughly 640-subject first cohort. To predict cytomegalovirus infection status, the study combined high-throughput TCR immunosequencing, statistical association of individual TCRs with disease status, and machine learning.

The donors belonged to the validation cohort of about 120 subjects, which was separate from the roughly 680-subject first cohort. Here is what the overall study found, with its caveats: While some public TCRs were present in many individuals, most TCR sequences turned up only very rarely across donors. In vitro tests confirmed that a few of the cytomegalovirus-associated TCR beta chains recognize cytomegalovirus antigens. All 120 or so repertoires were used to score co-occurrence in the validation cohort in a later analysis, because that analysis had no HLA typing for the cohort. Subsequent analysis determined that TCRs grouped into clusters in the first cohort also showed a tendency toward co-occurrence across the 120 or so validation repertoires, and roughly 94% of cluster scores exceeded 0. In the study, 150 to 200 TCR beta chains were listed as associated with cytomegalovirus. The authors suggested that the approach could potentially be extended to other disease states and immunological phenotypes. The classifier was reported to diagnose cytomegalovirus status with high specificity and sensitivity in both the original and validation cohorts.

V is shortened by 1 base, J by 2 bases, and the region joining them spans 8 bases. CDR1 LNHDA and CDR2 SQIVND were looked up in the germline V gene (reference sequence). The cysteine opens and the phenylalanine closes a CDR3 of 14 amino acids. Just CDR3 DNA is preserved here, 42 bases in frame from base 1. The sequenced sample was PBMCs. Recombination connected TRBV19 to TRBJ1-1; TRBD1 might be the D gene, on 6 matching bases. The clonotype was recovered from a woman in her late teens or twenties in good health and CMV-seronegative. Here is the DNA: TGTGCCAGTAGTATAGCACAGGGAAACACTGAAGCTTTCTTT. Its protein reads: CASSIAQGNTEAFF.